The 22 T cell receptor beta chains below come from one sample, sequenced in a study of shared clonotypes between healthy human individuals. CD45RO negativity and positive selection for CCR7 defined naive CD8 cells, a population that excluded terminally differentiated effector memory CD45RA+ cells. Using immunoSEQ multiplex PCR, the repertoire was profiled, and TCRdb retains in-frame clones only, with some absent. The table lists about 2.1 million clones, around 93% of them singletons, with around 1.7% in the top ten. The sample was naive CD8+ T cells from PBMCs. These receptors were taken from a man younger than 30 in good health. Some clones in this sample may be carry-over from other donors' samples.

This sequence joins TRBV30 and TRBJ1-1; TRBD1 aligns across 8 bases. V was clipped by 7 bases and J by 4 bases; unmatched bases: 11. Germline V CDR1 and CDR2: GTSNPN, SVGIG (reference sequence). This CDR3 has 14 residues. The CDR3 protein is CASERDRGRTEAFF. CDR3 bases: TGTGCCTCGGAGCGAGACAGGGGTCGCACTGAAGCTTTCTTT.

This clone was counted only a few times. Other nucleotide sequences from this sample produce the same CDR3. J is TRBJ2-1 and V is TRBV7-9; no firm D call. The V gene lost 4 bases and the J gene lost 3 bases, with 4 bases spanning the gap. Germline-derived CDR1 and CDR2 are SEHNR and FQNEAQ (reference sequence). CDR3 length: 12 amino acids. The CDR3 reads CASSSLYNEQFF. The DNA for the CDR3 is TGTGCCAGCAGCTCCCTCTACAATGAGCAGTTCTTC.

CDR3 in DNA: TGCGCCAGCAGCCCCCGTCACAGGGACAGCACAGATACGCAGTATTTT. Translation gives CASSPRHRDSTDTQYF. This chain connects TRBV4-1 to TRBJ2-3; tentatively, D is TRBD1 (6 bases). Germline V gene data show CDR1 as MGHRA and CDR2 as YSYEKL. Trimming pared 4 bases from V and 0 bases from J, leaving 14 bases between. The CDR3 runs to 16 residues.

This clone was seen a single time. The chain recombines TRBV15 with TRBJ2-3; possibly TRBD1 or TRBD2 for D (5 bases each). Germline-derived CDR1 and CDR2 are LNHNV and YYDKDF (reference sequence). Between the trimmed V and J ends, which lost 0 bases and 5 bases, there was a span of 12 bases. CDR3 length: 15 amino acids. CDR3 sequence: CATSRDFRGEDTQYF. The DNA of the CDR3 is TGTGCCACCAGCAGAGATTTTCGAGGGGAAGATACGCAGTATTTT.

J is TRBJ2-1 and V is TRBV2; D might be TRBD1 (6 bases). Trimming removed 0 bases at V and 8 bases at J, with 8 bases between. CDR1 is SNHLY and CDR2 is FYNNEI in the germline V gene. The CDR3 extends over 13 amino acids. The CDR3 DNA sequence: TGTGCCAGCAGTGAAGCGAGGACAGATGAGCAGTTCTTC. It codes for CASSEARTDEQFF.

The V gene is TRBV5-5, the J gene TRBJ1-3, with TRBD1 matching over 10 bases. This CDR3 spans 16 amino acids. Unmatched junction bases numbered 8, after V lost 5 bases and J lost 3 bases. Germline CDR1 reads SGHKS; CDR2 reads YYEKEE (reference sequence). DNA of the CDR3: TGTGCCAGCAGTCACTCCGACAGGGGGCTTGGAAACACCATATATTTT. Translating it yields CASSHSDRGLGNTIYF. The whole variable domain, filled in from reference TRBV5-5 and TRBJ1-3, reads DAGVTQSPTHLIKTRGQQVTLRCSPISGHKSVSWYQQVLGQGPQFIFQYYEKEERGRGNFPDRFSARQFPNYSSELNVNALLLGDSALYLCASSHSDRGLGNTIYFGEGSWLTVV.

This clone came up once. The J gene is TRBJ1-1, the V gene TRBV5-4; D unclear. The germline CDR1 and CDR2 sequences are SGHNT and YYREEE (reference sequence). V was trimmed by 0 bases and J by 7 bases, leaving 13 bases between them. This CDR3 comprises 14 residues. The CDR3 spells CASSLEARAVEAFF. In nucleotides, the CDR3 is TGTGCCAGCAGCTTGGAGGCGAGGGCAGTTGAAGCTTTCTTT.

A single count supports this clone. This chain connects TRBV27 to TRBJ2-7; D is perhaps TRBD1 or TRBD2 (7 bases each). The germline V gene has CDR1 MNHEY and CDR2 SMNVEV (reference sequence). The CDR3 length is 14 residues. Trimming cost V 4 bases and J 2 bases, with 12 bases left between them. The CDR3 DNA reads TGTGCCAGCAGTTGGGAGGGACAGACCTACGAGCAGTACTTC. This codes for CASSWEGQTYEQYF.

The chain is built from TRBV5-1 and TRBJ2-5, with 11 nucleotides matching TRBD2. The CDR3 covers 17 residues. Germline CDR1 reads SGHRS; CDR2 reads YFSETQ. V dropped 0 bases and J dropped 1; count of bases not matched to a gene: 5. CDR3: CASSLALAGGGQETQYF. CDR3 DNA: TGCGCCAGCAGCTTGGCTCTAGCGGGAGGCGGCCAAGAGACCCAGTACTTC.

The V gene is TRBV30, the J gene TRBJ2-7; D remains unclear. This CDR3 spans 13 amino acids. Germline V gene sequence: CDR1 GTSNPN, CDR2 SVGIG (reference sequence). V dropped 1 base and J dropped 2 bases, with 9 bases sitting between them. The CDR3 sequence: CAWSAGGTYEQYF. In DNA, the CDR3 is TGTGCCTGGAGTGCGGGCGGCACCTACGAGCAGTACTTC.

The V and J genes are TRBV7-9 and TRBJ2-6; D ambiguous. The germline V gene has CDR1 SEHNR and CDR2 FQNEAQ (reference sequence). V was trimmed by 5 bases and J by 0 bases, leaving 11 bases between them. The CDR3 runs 16 residues. CDR3 DNA: TGTGCCAGCAGCACGGCTTATGGCTCTGGGGCCAACGTCCTGACTTTC. It codes for CASSTAYGSGANVLTF.

The rearrangement links TRBV2 to TRBJ2-7, with 14 bases that match TRBD2. The CDR3 contains 15 residues. Germline trimming cut 0 bases from V and 7 bases from J; bases unmatched to any gene: 2. Per the germline V gene, CDR1 is SNHLY and CDR2 is FYNNEI. CDR3 protein: CASSEAGLAGVEQYF. CDR3 nucleotide sequence: TGTGCCAGCAGTGAAGCGGGACTAGCGGGAGTAGAGCAGTACTTC.

This chain links TRBV27 with TRBJ2-7, with D possibly being TRBD1 (6 bases). CDR3 length equals 15 residues. The germline V gene encodes CDR1 MNHEY and CDR2 SMNVEV (reference sequence). Deletions cut 0 bases from V and 4 bases from J, with 13 bases between. The DNA of the CDR3 is TGTGCCAGCAGTTTATCAGGTCAGGGGTGGTACGAGCAGTACTTC. Its translation is CASSLSGQGWYEQYF.

In its sample, this clone was seen a few times. The sample carries other DNA sequences with the same CDR3. This rearrangement joins TRBV27 to TRBJ1-1, with D unclear. Trimming took off 4 bases at V and 0 bases at J, with 6 bases between the two ends. The length of the CDR3 is 13 residues. Germline CDR1 reads MNHEY; CDR2 reads SMNVEV (reference sequence). CDR3 nucleotides: TGTGCCAGCAGTTGGCTTATGAACACTGAAGCTTTCTTT. Amino acid sequence: CASSWLMNTEAFF.

The chain joins TRBV6-6 to TRBJ2-5, with 9 bases identical to TRBD2. The CDR3 contains 13 residues. Germline V CDR1 and CDR2: MNHNY, SVGAGI (reference sequence). After removal of 8 bases from V and 4 bases from J, the junction contained 5 bases not matched to a gene. The chain's CDR3 is CASLAGVAETQYF. The CDR3 DNA is TGTGCCAGCTTAGCGGGAGTGGCAGAGACCCAGTACTTC.

A note on this clone: Other DNA sequences from this sample encode an identical CDR3 as well. The chain carries TRBV9 and TRBJ2-7; 11 bases are shared with TRBD1. The CDR3 covers 14 residues. The V gene end was trimmed by 3 bases and the J gene end by 3 bases; junction bases not matched to a gene: 2. The germline V gene encodes CDR1 SGDLS and CDR2 YYNGEE. Here the CDR3 reads CASSAGTGGYEQYF. Written as DNA, the CDR3 is TGTGCCAGCAGCGCTGGGACAGGGGGCTACGAGCAGTACTTC.

V and J are TRBV5-8 and TRBJ1-2, with 10 bases matching TRBD1. J gave up 8 bases and V 2 bases, and 3 bases lay outside the gene matches. Germline V gene data show CDR1 as SGHTS and CDR2 as YDEGEE. The CDR3 has 13 amino acids. For the CDR3, the DNA is TGTGCCAGCAGCTTCGGGACAGGGGACGGCTACACCTTC. Translation: CASSFGTGDGYTF.

The chain recombines TRBV11-2 with TRBJ2-7; TRBD1 aligns across 8 bases. CDR3 size: 12 residues. Germline CDR1 SGHAT, CDR2 FQNNGV. V was pared by 4 bases and J by 6 bases, with 2 bases of the junction left unmatched. The CDR3 reads CASSSTGVEQYF. The CDR3 DNA is TGTGCCAGCAGCTCGACAGGGGTCGAGCAGTACTTC.

The V and J genes are TRBV5-8 and TRBJ1-5; TRBD1 is a possible D gene (6 bases). Trimming stripped 1 base from V and 7 bases from J, with 15 bases between. Germline V lookup: CDR1 SGHTS, CDR2 YDEGEE. This CDR3 is 15 amino acids long. The CDR3 is CASSLSQGLRQPQHF. The CDR3 DNA follows: TGTGCCAGCAGCTTGTCACAGGGTCTGAGGCAGCCCCAGCATTTT.

The chain employs TRBV6-1 and TRBJ2-1; 7 bases line up with TRBD1. The CDR3 consists of 19 residues. CDR1 is MNHNS, CDR2 SASEGT, per germline. Trimming at V came to 6 bases and at J to 8 bases, leaving 25 bases not matched to a gene. CDR3: CASSEQGLGLYWPDDEQFF. The CDR3 nucleotides are TGTGCCAGCAGCGAACAGGGGTTAGGATTATACTGGCCAGACGATGAGCAGTTCTTC.

This sequence joins TRBV7-8 and TRBJ1-5; D is unclear. Trimming removed 1 base at V and 6 bases at J, with 13 bases between. The CDR3 is 15 amino acids. Germline V gene sequence: CDR1 SGHVS, CDR2 FQNEAQ. The DNA for the CDR3 is TGTGCCAGCAGCTTAGAAGTCATCCGGGGTCAGCCCCAGCATTTT. This translates into CASSLEVIRGQPQHF.

The V and J genes are TRBV9 and TRBJ2-7, with D hard to call. The CDR3 has 14 amino acids. The ends were cut back, 1 base at V and 0 bases at J, with 8 bases in the middle. The germline CDR1 and CDR2 sequences are SGDLS and YYNGEE. Here the CDR3 reads CASSVRTDSYEQYF. The CDR3 DNA reads TGTGCCAGCAGCGTACGGACGGACTCCTACGAGCAGTACTTC. The full variable domain, its missing parts supplied by reference TRBV9 and TRBJ2-7, is DSGVTQTPKHLITATGQRVTLRCSPRSGDLSVYWYQQSLDQGLQFLIQYYNGEERAKGNILERFSAQQFPDLHSELNLSSLELGDSALYFCASSVRTDSYEQYFGPGTRLTVT.